Listed here are 3 T cell receptor beta chains from one sample, sequenced in a study of blood T cell repertoires in COVID-19. Clones were sequenced by immunoSEQ multiplex PCR, and TCRdb holds only the in-frame ones, with some missing. The sample has about 200,000 clones; approximately 84% are singletons. Sequenced material: peripheral blood. The receptors originated from an elderly man with acute or convalescent COVID-19.

V usage is TRBV11-3 and J usage is TRBJ2-1; D possibly corresponds to TRBD1 (5 bases). Germline lookup yields CDR1 SGHNT and CDR2 YENEEA. This CDR3 region has 12 residues. V was cut by 5 bases and J by 7 bases, with 9 bases left in between. CDR3 sequence reads: CASSKDKNEQFF. The CDR3 nucleotides are TGTGCCAGCAGCAAGGACAAGAATGAGCAGTTCTTC.

The chain couples TRBV21-1 to TRBJ2-7; TRBD1, as called in the table, went unchecked against the DNA. TRBV21-1 is a documented pseudogene. The CDR3 is 13 residues long. The CDR3 protein is CASSRDRDYEQYV. For the CDR3, the DNA is TGTGCCAGCAGCCGGGACAGGGATTACGAGCAGTACGTC.

This rearrangement joins TRBV27 to TRBJ2-1; 10 positions match TRBD1. The CDR3 loop spans 15 amino acids. The V gene's germline CDR1 is MNHEY and CDR2 SMNVEV (reference sequence). J was trimmed by 3 bases and V by 2 bases; bases with no gene match: 1. The DNA of the CDR3 is TGTGCCAGCAGTTTAGGGGACAGGGGCTACAATGAGCAGTTCTTC. Translated: CASSLGDRGYNEQFF.